This T cell receptor (beta chain) was obtained from a study of T cell clones after liver transplantation. Overall study context: Samples came from ITN030ST, which attempted immunosuppression withdrawal within 2 years of liver transplantation. A pre-transplant mixed lymphocyte reaction with TCRbeta sequencing defined graft-donor-reactive clones followed in post-transplant blood. Points from the study as a whole: Compared with third party-reactive sequences, donor-reactive ones declined more, independent of withdrawal success. A significant post-transplant drop in circulating graft-donor-reactive CD4 TCRbeta sequences occurred in most of the 8 subjects.

Trimming cost V 4 bases and J 3 bases; bases outside gene matches: 6. CDR1 is MDHEN and CDR2 is SYDVKM in the germline V gene. The CDR3 is 16 residues long. Profiled with immunoSEQ multiplex PCR; TCRdb holds only in-frame clones, not every one. This sample has 70,000 or so clones, with 85% to 95% found just once. A note on this clone: Antigen unknown.

The J gene is TRBJ2-7, the V gene TRBV28, with TRBD2 matching over 13 bases. This specimen was CD4+ T cells from blood, taken less than 27 months after liver transplant. The TCR was taken from a human patient who received a liver transplant. The T cells may come from the graft donor. For the CDR3, the DNA is TGTGCCAGCAGTTGGACTAGCGGGGGAACGAACTACGAGCAGTACTTC. It is translated as CASSWTSGGTNYEQYF.